The 4 T cell receptor beta chains reported below all come from one sample, sequenced in a study of read filtering for tumor transcriptome and immune sequencing. This library used about 400 ng RNA and molecular barcoded adaptors spanning alpha/delta and beta/gamma chains. TCRdb re-called the reads with MiXCR, one entry per CDR3 protein. The table lists tens of thousands of distinct CDR3 sequences, about 20% of them singletons. Specimen: a population of CD138-negative cells sorted from bone marrow. The receptors were gathered from a donor over 35 with multiple myeloma.

This clonotype was counted at least ten times. The rearrangement joins TRBV12-3 or TRBV12-4 to TRBJ2-3, with TRBD2 identical over 8 bases. The ends lost 3 bases at V and 3 bases at J; junction bases unmatched: 5. This CDR3 has 15 amino acids. The CDR3 DNA follows: TGTGCCAGCAGTTTTGGTAGCGGGACTACAGATACGCAGTATTTT. Translated: CASSFGSGTTDTQYF.

In this sample, this clonotype turned up a few times. The V call is TRBV6-2 or TRBV6-3, the J call TRBJ2-1; 13 bases map to TRBD2. V trimming: 0 bases; J trimming: 10 bases; junction bases outside the gene matches: 6. Germline V gives CDR1 MNHEY, CDR2 SVGEGT. The CDR3 runs to 16 residues. The CDR3, as DNA: TGTGCCAGCAGTTACTCGAGACTAGCGGGAGGAAAGGAGCAGTTCTTC. Translation gives CASSYSRLAGGKEQFF.

This clonotype was seen a few times. The V and J genes are TRBV28 and TRBJ2-1; either TRBD1 or TRBD2 may supply D (5 bases each). This CDR3 is 15 amino acids long. Germline CDR1 MDHEN, CDR2 SYDVKM. V lost 8 bases and J lost 4, with 18 bases in between. DNA for the CDR3: TGTGCCAGCGTAGCTTCCGGGACGGATTACAATGAGCAGTTCTTC. This encodes CASVASGTDYNEQFF.

This clonotype has only a few counts. The CDR3 sequence is CASNPPGQGVTQYF. DNA of the CDR3: TGTGCCAGCAACCCCCCAGGACAGGGGGTCACGCAGTACTTC. V is TRBV7-9 and J is TRBJ2-7; 10 bases line up with TRBD1. This CDR3 is 14 amino acids long. Per germline, CDR1 SEHNR and CDR2 FQNEAQ (reference sequence). Trimming took 7 bases from V and 9 from J; bases not matched to a gene: 12. Supplemented by reference TRBV7-9 and TRBJ2-7, the full variable domain reads DTGVSQNPRHKITKRGQNVTFRCDPISEHNRLYWYRQTLGQGPEFLTYFQNEAQLEKSRLLSDRFSAERPKGSFSTLEIQRTEQGDSAMYLCASNPPGQGVTQYFGPGTRLTVT.